This TCR beta chain appears in the sequencing data of a study of early T cells in non-severe SARS-CoV-2 infection. Study information: Unsorted whole-blood RNA was sequenced in bulk, leaving chains unpaired.

MiXCR, run by TCRdb on the 5' RACE reads, gives a single entry per CDR3 protein. This sample carries about 35,000 distinct CDR3 sequences, 4.7% of them seen once, and the ten largest clones take 7.9%. This CDR3 is built from 9 residues. Trimming removed 7 bases at V and 5 bases at J, with 6 bases between. The V gene's germline CDR1 is DFQATT and CDR2 SNEGSKA (reference sequence). With regard to this clonotype: The antigen remains undetermined.

Study findings and constraints: Anti-spike CD8 specificities were favored by VDJdb matching, whose results missed private and CD4 specificities.

This clonotype was sampled from an adult who was a healthcare worker with PCR-confirmed SARS-CoV-2 infection or an uninfected control (not recorded which). Sequencing was carried out using whole blood. The chain carries TRBV20-1 and TRBJ2-7, with D unclear. DNA of the CDR3: TGCAGTGAAAATAACGAGCAGTACTTC. This encodes CSENNEQYF.